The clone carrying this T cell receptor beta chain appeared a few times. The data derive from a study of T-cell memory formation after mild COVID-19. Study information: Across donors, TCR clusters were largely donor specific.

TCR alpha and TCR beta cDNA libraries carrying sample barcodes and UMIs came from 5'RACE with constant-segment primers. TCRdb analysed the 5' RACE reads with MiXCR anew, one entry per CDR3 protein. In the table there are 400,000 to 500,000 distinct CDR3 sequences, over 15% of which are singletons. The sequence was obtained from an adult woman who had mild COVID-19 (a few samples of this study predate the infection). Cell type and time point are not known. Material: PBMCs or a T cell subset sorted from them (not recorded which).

CDR3 coding DNA: TGCGCCAGCAGCTTGGATTTAACCGTCGCGAACACCGGGGAGCTGTTTTTT. Residues: CASSLDLTVANTGELFF. This sequence joins TRBV5-1 and TRBJ2-2, with unresolved D. The germline CDR1 and CDR2 sequences are SGHRS and YFSETQ. The CDR3 is 17 residues long. V was clipped by 0 bases and J by 0 bases, with 12 bases between them.